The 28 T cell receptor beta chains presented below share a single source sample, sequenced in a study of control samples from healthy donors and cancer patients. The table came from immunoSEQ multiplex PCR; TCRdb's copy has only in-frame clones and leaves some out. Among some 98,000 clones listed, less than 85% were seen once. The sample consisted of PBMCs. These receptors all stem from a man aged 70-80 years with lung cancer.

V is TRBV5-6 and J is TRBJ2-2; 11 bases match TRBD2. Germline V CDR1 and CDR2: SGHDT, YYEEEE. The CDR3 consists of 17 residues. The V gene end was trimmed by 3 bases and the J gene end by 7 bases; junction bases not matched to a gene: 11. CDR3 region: CASSYTWTSGSGGELFF. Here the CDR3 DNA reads TGTGCCAGCAGCTATACATGGACTAGCGGGTCCGGCGGGGAGCTGTTTTTT.

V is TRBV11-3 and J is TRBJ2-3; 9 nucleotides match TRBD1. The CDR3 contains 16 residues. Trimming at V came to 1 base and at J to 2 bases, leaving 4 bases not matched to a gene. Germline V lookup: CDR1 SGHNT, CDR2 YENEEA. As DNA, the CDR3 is TGTGCCAGCAGCTTAGCTGGGACAGGGTCCACAGATACGCAGTATTTT. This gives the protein CASSLAGTGSTDTQYF. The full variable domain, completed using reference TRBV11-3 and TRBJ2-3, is EAGVVQSPRYKIIEKKQPVAFWCNPISGHNTLYWYLQNLGQGPELLIRYENEEAVDDSQLPKDRFSAERLKGVDSTLKIQPAELGDSAVYLCASSLAGTGSTDTQYFGPGTRLTVL.

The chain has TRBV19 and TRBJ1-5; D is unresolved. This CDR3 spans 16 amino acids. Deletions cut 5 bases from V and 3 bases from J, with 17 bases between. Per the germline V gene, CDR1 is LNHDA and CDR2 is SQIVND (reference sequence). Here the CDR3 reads CASSPAGNVNNQPQHF. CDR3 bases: TGTGCCAGTAGTCCGGCCGGGAACGTAAACAATCAGCCCCAGCATTTT. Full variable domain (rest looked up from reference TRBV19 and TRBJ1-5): DGGITQSPKYLFRKEGQNVTLSCEQNLNHDAMYWYRQDPGQGLRLIYYSQIVNDFQKGDIAEGYSVSREKKESFPLTVTSAQKNPTAFYLCASSPAGNVNNQPQHFGDGTRLSIL.

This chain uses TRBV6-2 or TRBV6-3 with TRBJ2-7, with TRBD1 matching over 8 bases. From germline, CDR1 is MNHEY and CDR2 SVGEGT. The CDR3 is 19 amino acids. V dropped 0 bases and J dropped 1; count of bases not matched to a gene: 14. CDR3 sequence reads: CASSYSIVTGGTRSYEQYF. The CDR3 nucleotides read TGTGCCAGCAGTTACTCGATCGTCACAGGGGGGACCCGATCCTACGAGCAGTACTTC.

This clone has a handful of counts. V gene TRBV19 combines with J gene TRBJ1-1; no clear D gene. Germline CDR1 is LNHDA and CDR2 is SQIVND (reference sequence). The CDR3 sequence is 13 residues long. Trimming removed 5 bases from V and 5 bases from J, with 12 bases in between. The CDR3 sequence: CASSLSWGTEAFF. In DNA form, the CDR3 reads TGTGCCAGTAGTCTTTCGTGGGGAACTGAAGCTTTCTTT. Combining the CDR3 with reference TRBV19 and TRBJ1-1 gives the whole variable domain DGGITQSPKYLFRKEGQNVTLSCEQNLNHDAMYWYRQDPGQGLRLIYYSQIVNDFQKGDIAEGYSVSREKKESFPLTVTSAQKNPTAFYLCASSLSWGTEAFFGQGTRLTVV.

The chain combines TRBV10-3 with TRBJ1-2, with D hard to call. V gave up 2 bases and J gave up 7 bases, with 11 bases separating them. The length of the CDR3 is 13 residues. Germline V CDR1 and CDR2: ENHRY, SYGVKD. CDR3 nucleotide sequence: TGTGCCATCAGTGAGAATCTAGGCGTTGGCTACACCTTC. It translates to CAISENLGVGYTF.

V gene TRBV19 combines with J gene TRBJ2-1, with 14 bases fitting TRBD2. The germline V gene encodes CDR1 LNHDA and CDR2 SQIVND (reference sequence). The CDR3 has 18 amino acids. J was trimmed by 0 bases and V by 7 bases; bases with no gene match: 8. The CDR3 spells CASKKTSGGESSYNEQFF. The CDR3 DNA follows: TGTGCCAGTAAGAAGACTAGCGGGGGGGAAAGCTCCTACAATGAGCAGTTCTTC.

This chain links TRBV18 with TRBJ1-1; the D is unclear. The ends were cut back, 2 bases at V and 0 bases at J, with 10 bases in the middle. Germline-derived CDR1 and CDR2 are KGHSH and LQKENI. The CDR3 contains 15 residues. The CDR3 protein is CASSPINGVNTEAFF. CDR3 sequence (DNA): TGTGCCAGCTCACCAATCAACGGGGTGAACACTGAAGCTTTCTTT.

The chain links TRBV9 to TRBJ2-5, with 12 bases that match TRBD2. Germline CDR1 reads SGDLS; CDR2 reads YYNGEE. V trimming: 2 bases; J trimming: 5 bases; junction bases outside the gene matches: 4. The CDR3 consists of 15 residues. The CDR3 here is CASSVTSGGPETQYF. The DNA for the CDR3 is TGTGCCAGCAGCGTTACTAGCGGGGGGCCGGAGACCCAGTACTTC.

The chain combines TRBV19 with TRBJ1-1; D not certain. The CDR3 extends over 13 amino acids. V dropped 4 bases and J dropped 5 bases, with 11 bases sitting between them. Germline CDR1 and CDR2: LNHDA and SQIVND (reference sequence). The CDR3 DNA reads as TGTGCCAGTAGTAGTGAGGCGTATACTGAAGCTTTCTTT. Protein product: CASSSEAYTEAFF.

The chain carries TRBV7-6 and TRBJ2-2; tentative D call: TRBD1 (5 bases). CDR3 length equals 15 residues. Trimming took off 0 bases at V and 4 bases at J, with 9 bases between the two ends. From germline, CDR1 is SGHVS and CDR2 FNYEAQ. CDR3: CASSLASRATGELFF. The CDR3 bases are TGTGCCAGCAGCTTAGCATCCAGGGCCACCGGGGAGCTGTTTTTT.

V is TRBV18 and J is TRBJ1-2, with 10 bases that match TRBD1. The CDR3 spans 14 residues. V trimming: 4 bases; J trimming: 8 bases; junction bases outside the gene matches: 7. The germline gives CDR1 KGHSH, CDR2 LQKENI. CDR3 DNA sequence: TGTGCCAGCTCACTTGGACCGACAGGGGGCGGCTACACCTTC. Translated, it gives CASSLGPTGGGYTF.

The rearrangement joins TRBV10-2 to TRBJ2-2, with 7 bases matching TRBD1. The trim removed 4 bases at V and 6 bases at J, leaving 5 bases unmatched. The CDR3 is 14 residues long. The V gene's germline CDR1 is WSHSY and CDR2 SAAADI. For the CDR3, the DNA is TGCGCCAGCAGTGTAGGGCAGGGGGCCGGGGAGCTGTTTTTT. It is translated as CASSVGQGAGELFF.

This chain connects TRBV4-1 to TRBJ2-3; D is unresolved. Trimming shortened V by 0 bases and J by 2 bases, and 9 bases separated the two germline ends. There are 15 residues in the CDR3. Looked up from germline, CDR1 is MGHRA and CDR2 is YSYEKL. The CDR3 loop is CASSQEGFYTDTQYF. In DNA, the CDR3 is TGCGCCAGCAGCCAAGAAGGTTTCTACACAGATACGCAGTATTTT.

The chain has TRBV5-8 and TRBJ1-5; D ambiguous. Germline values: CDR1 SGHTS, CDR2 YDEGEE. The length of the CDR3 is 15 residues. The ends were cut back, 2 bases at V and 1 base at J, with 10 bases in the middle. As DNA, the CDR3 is TGTGCCAGCAGCTTTTTGGGTAGGAGCAATCAGCCCCAGCATTTT. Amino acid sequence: CASSFLGRSNQPQHF.

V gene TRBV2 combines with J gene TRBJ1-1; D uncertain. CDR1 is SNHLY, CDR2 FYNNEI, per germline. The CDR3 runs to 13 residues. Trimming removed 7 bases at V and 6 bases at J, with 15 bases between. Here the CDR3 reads CASNYLSGAEAFF. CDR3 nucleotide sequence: TGTGCCAGCAACTATTTGAGCGGAGCTGAAGCTTTCTTT.

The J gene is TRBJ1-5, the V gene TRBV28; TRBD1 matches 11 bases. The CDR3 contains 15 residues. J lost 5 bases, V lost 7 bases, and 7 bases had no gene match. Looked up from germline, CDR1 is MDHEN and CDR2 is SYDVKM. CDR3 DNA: TGTGCCAGCATCCGGGACAGGGGGAGGTATCAGCCCCAGCATTTT. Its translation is CASIRDRGRYQPQHF.

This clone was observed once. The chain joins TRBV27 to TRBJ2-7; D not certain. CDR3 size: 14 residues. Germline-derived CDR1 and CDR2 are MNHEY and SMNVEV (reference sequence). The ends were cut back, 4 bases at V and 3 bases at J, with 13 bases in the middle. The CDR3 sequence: CASSSYKQLYEQYF. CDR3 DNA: TGTGCCAGCAGTTCATACAAGCAGCTCTACGAGCAGTACTTC.

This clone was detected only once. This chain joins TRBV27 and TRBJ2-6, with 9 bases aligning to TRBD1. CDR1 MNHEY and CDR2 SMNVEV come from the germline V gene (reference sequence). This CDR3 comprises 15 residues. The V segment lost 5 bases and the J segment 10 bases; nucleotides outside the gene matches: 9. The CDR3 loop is CASSEGQGRRNVLTF. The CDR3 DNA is TGTGCCAGCAGTGAGGGACAGGGTAGGAGGAACGTCCTGACTTTC.

The CDR3 DNA reads TGCGCCAGCAGCCGGGGGACTTCAGATACGCAGTATTTT. This codes for CASSRGTSDTQYF. The rearrangement joins TRBV4-3 to TRBJ2-3; possible D gene TRBD2, 6 bases. V was pared by 4 bases and J by 4 bases, with 9 bases between. Germline CDR1 reads LGHNA; CDR2 reads YSLEER. There are 13 residues in the CDR3.

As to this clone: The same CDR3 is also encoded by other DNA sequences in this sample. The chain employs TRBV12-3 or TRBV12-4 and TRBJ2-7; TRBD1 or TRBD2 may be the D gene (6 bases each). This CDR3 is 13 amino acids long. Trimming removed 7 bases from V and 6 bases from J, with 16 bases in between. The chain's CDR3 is CASTKGGLGEQYF. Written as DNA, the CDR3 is TGTGCCAGCACAAAGGGGGGCCTCGGCGAGCAGTACTTC.

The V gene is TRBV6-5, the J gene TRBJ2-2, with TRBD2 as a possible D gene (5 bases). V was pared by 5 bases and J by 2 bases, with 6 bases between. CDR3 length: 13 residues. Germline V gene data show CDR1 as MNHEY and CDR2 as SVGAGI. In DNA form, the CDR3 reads TGTGCCAGCAGTAGGACTAACACCGGGGAGCTGTTTTTT. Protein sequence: CASSRTNTGELFF.

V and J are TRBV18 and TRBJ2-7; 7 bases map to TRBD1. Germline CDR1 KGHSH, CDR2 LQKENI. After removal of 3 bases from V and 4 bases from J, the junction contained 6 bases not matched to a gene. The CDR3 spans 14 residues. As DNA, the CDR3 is TGTGCCAGCTCACCCGGGACAGCAAAATACGAGCAGTACTTC. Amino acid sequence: CASSPGTAKYEQYF.

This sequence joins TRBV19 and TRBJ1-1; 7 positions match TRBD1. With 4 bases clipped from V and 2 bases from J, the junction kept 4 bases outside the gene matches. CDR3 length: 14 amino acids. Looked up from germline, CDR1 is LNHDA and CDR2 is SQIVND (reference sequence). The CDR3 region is CASSKGTVNTEAFF. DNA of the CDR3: TGTGCCAGTAGTAAAGGGACAGTAAACACTGAAGCTTTCTTT. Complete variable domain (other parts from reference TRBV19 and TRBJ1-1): DGGITQSPKYLFRKEGQNVTLSCEQNLNHDAMYWYRQDPGQGLRLIYYSQIVNDFQKGDIAEGYSVSREKKESFPLTVTSAQKNPTAFYLCASSKGTVNTEAFFGQGTRLTVV.

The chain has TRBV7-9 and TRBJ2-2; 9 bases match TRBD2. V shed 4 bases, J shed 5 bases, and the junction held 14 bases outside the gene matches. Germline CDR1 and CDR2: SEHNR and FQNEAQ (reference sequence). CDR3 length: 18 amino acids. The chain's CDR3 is CASSSRRSGGEGTGELFF. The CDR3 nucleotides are TGTGCCAGCAGCTCTCGTCGTAGCGGGGGTGAAGGGACCGGGGAGCTGTTTTTT.

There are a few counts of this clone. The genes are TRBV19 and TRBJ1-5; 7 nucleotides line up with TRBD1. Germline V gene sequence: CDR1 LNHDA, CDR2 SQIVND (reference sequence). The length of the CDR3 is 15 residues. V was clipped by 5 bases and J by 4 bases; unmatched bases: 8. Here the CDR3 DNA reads TGTGCCAGTAGTTCAAATCGGGACAGTAATCAGCCCCAGCATTTT. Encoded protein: CASSSNRDSNQPQHF.

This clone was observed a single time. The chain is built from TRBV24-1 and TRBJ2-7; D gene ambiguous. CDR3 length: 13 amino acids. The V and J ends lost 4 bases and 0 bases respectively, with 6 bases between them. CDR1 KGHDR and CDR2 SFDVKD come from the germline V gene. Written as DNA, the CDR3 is TGTGCCACCAGTGAAGGGCTCTCCTACGAGCAGTACTTC. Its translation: CATSEGLSYEQYF.

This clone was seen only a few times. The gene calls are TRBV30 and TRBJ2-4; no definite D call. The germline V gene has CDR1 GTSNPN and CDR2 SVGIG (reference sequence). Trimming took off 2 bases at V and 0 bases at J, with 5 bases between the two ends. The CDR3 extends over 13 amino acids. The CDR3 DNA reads TGTGCCTGGAGTCGGTTAGCCAAAAACATTCAGTACTTC. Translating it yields CAWSRLAKNIQYF.